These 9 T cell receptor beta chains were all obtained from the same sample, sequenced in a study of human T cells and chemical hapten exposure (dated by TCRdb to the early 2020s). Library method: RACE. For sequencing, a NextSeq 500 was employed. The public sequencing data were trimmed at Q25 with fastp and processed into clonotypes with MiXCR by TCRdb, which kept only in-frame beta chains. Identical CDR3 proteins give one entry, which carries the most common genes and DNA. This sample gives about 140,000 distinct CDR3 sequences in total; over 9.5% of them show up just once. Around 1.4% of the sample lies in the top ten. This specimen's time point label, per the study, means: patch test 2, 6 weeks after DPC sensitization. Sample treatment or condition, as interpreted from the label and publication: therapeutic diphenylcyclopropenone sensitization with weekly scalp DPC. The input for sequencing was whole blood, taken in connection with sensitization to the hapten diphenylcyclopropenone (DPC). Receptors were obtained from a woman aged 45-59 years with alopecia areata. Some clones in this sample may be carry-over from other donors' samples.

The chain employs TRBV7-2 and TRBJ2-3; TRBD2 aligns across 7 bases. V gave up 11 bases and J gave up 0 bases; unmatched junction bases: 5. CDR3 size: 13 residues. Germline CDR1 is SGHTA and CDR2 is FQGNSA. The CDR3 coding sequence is TGTGCCGAGGGCGGGGGTAGCACAGATACGCAGTATTTT. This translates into CAEGGGSTDTQYF.

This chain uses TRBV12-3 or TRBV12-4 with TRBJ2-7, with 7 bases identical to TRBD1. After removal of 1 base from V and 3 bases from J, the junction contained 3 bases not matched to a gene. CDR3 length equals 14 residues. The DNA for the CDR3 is TGTGCCAGCAGTTTAGGAGGGGGCGGCTACGAGCAGTACTTC. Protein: CASSLGGGGYEQYF.

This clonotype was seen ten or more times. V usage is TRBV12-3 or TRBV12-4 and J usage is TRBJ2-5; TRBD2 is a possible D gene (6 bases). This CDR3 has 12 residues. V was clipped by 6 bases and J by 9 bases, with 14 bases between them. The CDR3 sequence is CASSPAGRAQYF. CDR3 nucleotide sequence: TGTGCCAGCAGCCCCGCGGGGCGGGCCCAGTACTTC.

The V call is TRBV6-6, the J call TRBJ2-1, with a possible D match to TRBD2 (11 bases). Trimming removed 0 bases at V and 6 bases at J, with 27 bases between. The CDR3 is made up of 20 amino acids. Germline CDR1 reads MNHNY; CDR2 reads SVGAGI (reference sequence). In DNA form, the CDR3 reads TGTGCCAGCAGTTACTCCGGGACAGGGGCGGCTAGCGGGAGGTTCAATGAGCAGTTCTTC. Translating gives CASSYSGTGAASGRFNEQFF.

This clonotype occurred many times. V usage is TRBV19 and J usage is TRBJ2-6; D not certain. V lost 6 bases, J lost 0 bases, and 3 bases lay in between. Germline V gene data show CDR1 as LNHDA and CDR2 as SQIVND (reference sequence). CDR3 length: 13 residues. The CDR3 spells CASRTSGANVLTF. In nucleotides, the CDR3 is TGTGCCAGTAGGACCTCTGGGGCCAACGTCCTGACTTTC.

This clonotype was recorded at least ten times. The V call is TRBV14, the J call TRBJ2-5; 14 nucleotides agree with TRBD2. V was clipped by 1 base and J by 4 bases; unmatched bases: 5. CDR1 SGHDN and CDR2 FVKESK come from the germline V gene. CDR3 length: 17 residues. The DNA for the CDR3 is TGTGCCAGCAGCCAAGCCCGAGGACTAGCGGGAGGAGAGACCCAGTACTTC. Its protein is CASSQARGLAGGETQYF.

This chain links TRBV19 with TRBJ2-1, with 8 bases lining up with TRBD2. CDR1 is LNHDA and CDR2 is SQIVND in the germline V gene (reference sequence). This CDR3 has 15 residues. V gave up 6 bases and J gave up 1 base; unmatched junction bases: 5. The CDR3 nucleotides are TGTGCCAGTAGACCCGGGACTAGTTCCTACAATGAGCAGTTCTTC. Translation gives CASRPGTSSYNEQFF.

The DNA for the CDR3 is TGTGCCAGCAGTGCTCCGGGACAGAGTAACTACGAGCAGTACTTC. It is translated as CASSAPGQSNYEQYF. The chain couples TRBV27 to TRBJ2-7, with 7 bases fitting TRBD1. CDR3 length: 15 residues. J lost 3 bases, V lost 5 bases, and 10 bases had no gene match. Germline assignment: CDR1 MNHEY and CDR2 SMNVEV (reference sequence).

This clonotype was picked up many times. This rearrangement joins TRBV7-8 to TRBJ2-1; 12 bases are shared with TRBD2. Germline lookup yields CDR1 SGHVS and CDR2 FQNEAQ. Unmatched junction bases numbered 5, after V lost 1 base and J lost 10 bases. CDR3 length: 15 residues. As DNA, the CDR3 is TGTGCCAGCAGCTTAGGACTAGCGGGAGTAAGGGAGCAGTTCTTC. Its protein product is CASSLGLAGVREQFF.